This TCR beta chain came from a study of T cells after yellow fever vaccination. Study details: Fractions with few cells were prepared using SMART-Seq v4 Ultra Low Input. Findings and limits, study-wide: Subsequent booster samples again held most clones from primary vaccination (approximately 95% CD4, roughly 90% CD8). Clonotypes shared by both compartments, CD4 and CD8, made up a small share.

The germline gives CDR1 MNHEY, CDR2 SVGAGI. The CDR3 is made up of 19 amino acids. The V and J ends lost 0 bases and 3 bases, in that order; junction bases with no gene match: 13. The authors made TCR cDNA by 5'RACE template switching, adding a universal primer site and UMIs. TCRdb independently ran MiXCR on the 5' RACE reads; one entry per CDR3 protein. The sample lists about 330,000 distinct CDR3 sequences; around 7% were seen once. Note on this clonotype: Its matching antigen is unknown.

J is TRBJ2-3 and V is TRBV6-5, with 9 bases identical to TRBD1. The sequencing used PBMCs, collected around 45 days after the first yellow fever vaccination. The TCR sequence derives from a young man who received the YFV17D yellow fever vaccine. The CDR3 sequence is CASSYSTSGTGSLTDTQYF. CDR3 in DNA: TGTGCCAGCAGTTACTCGACGTCCGGGACAGGGAGTTTGACAGATACGCAGTATTTT.